The TCR beta chain under discussion was sequenced for a study of blood T cell repertoires in COVID-19. Assay used: immunoSEQ multiplex PCR; TCRdb lists only in-frame clones, some missing. The table has 200,000 to 250,000 clones, around 88% seen once; the top ten hold about 1.3%. Per the germline V gene, CDR1 is LNHNV and CDR2 is YYDKDF (reference sequence). The CDR3 totals 15 residues. V was pared by 4 bases and J by 4 bases, with 7 bases of the junction left unmatched. The sequence was obtained from a man of 80 years or more with acute or convalescent COVID-19. This chain joins TRBV15 and TRBJ2-3; TRBD2 matches at 8 bases. Source material: peripheral blood. The CDR3 bases are TGTGCCACCAGCACCAGGGGACTAGTGGCAGATACGCAGTATTTT. Protein: CATSTRGLVADTQYF.